This paragraph reports one T cell receptor (beta chain). Its antigen is undetermined. This specimen belongs to a study of cytomegalovirus exposure and HLA in healthy donors. Study-wide background: A later analysis reported the same platform for the roughly 120 validation repertoires and the roughly 670 first-cohort repertoires.

The study's findings and limits: CMV antigen specificity of a few CMV-associated chains was confirmed in vitro. According to the study, around 150 TCR beta chains were cytomegalovirus-associated.

The assay was immunoSEQ multiplex PCR, and TCRdb's table has in-frame clones only and misses some. The sample consists of 250,000 to 300,000 clones, nearly 90% of them appearing once. Trimming cost V 9 bases and J 2 bases, with 19 bases left between them. The CDR3 consists of 15 residues. This chain links TRBV23-1 with TRBJ1-2; maybe TRBD1 (6 bases). TRBV23-1 is known as an ORF, though its function is uncertain. The receptor was derived from a woman aged 18-35 years in good health and CMV-seronegative. The specimen was PBMCs. For the CDR3, the DNA is TGCGCCAGGACAGGAGGTAACAGACAAAACTATGGCTACACCTTC. This sequence encodes CARTGGNRQNYGYTF.